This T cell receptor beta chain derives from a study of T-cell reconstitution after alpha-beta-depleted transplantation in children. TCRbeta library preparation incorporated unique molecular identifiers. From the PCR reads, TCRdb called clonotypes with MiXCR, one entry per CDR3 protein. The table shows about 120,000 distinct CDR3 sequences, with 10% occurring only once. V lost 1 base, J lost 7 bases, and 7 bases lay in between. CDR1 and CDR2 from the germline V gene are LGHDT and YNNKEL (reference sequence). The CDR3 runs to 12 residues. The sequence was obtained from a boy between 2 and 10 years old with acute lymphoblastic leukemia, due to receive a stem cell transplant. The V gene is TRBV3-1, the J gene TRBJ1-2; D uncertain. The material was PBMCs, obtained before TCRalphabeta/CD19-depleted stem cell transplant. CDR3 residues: CASSQGVRGYTF. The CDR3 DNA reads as TGTGCCAGCAGCCAAGGAGTCCGTGGCTACACCTTC.